This is a list of T cell receptor beta chains from one sample in a study of patients and donors after allogeneic stem cell transplantation. MiXCR, applied by TCRdb to the RT-PCR reads, yields one record per CDR3 protein. This table has around 150,000 distinct CDR3 sequences, about two fifths appearing once. The sample was blood, either unsorted or a sorted T cell fraction (not recorded which). The receptors were sampled from a human donor who was either an allogeneic HSCT recipient or a stem cell or donor lymphocyte infusion donor (not recorded which). It is not recorded whose cells these are; they may come from a transplant donor. Each CDR3 is given with its conserved first and last residue. D genes are given only for firm matches. Rows give clone size only sometimes, using once, few, many, or a class for an expanded clone.

J gene | clone size | D gene | V gene | CDR3 protein | CDR3 DNA
TRBJ1-1 | - | - | TRBV12-3/TRBV12-4 | CASSLLTSPAFF | TGTGCCAGCAGTCTCCTGACTTCTCCAGCTTTCTTT
TRBJ1-5 | few | - | TRBV19 | CASLGQSNQPQHF | TGTGCCAGTCTCGGACAGAGCAATCAGCCCCAGCATTTT
TRBJ2-1 | - | - | TRBV3-1 | CASSQGAGSGSEQFF | TGTGCCAGCAGCCAAGGGGCTGGTTCAGGCAGTGAGCAGTTCTTC
TRBJ2-4 | - | - | TRBV9 | CASSVQANHAKNIQYF | TGTGCCAGCAGCGTACAAGCCAACCACGCCAAAAACATTCAGTACTTC
TRBJ1-2 | - | - | TRBV24-1 | CATSDPGRNGYTF | TGTGCCACCAGTGATCCAGGGCGGAATGGCTACACCTTC
TRBJ1-2 | - | TRBD1 | TRBV27 | CASRNPPDRAYGYTF | TGTGCCAGCAGGAACCCTCCGGACAGGGCTTATGGCTACACCTTC
TRBJ1-2 | - | - | TRBV6-1 | CASSDGDYGYTF | TGTGCCAGCAGCGACGGAGACTATGGCTACACCTTC
TRBJ1-5 | - | TRBD1 | TRBV12-3/TRBV12-4 | CASSTTGDRNQPQHF | TGTGCCAGCAGTACAACAGGGGACCGCAATCAGCCCCAGCATTTT
TRBJ2-2 | - | - | TRBV3-1 | CASSQDPGSNTGELFF | TGTGCCAGCAGCCAAGACCCCGGGTCGAACACCGGGGAGCTGTTTTTT
TRBJ1-6 | - | - | TRBV9 | CASSSDRSSSYNSPLHF | TGTGCCAGCAGCTCGGACAGATCAAGCTCCTATAATTCACCCCTCCACTTT
TRBJ1-6 | few | - | TRBV4-3 | CASSHSVRGVNNSPLHF | TGCGCCAGCAGCCACAGCGTTCGAGGGGTGAACAATTCACCCCTCCACTTT
TRBJ1-6 | - | - | TRBV7-9 | CASSLENDSPLHF | TGTGCCAGCAGCTTAGAAAATGATTCACCCCTCCACTTT
TRBJ1-2 | few | - | TRBV7-9 | CASTPMGPGGYTF | TGTGCCAGCACGCCAATGGGACCAGGTGGCTACACCTTC
TRBJ1-3 | - | - | TRBV5-1 | CASSSSAGNTIYF | TGCGCCAGCAGCTCGTCGGCTGGAAACACCATATATTTT
TRBJ1-1 | few | - | TRBV6-5 | CASSWVNRENTEAFF | TGTGCCAGCAGTTGGGTCAACAGGGAGAACACTGAAGCTTTCTTT
TRBJ1-5 | many | - | TRBV28 | CASTLSLSNQPQHF | TGTGCCAGCACCCTCAGTCTTAGCAATCAGCCCCAGCATTTT
TRBJ1-1 | - | - | TRBV6-4 | CASKLTSTEAFF | TGTGCCAGCAAGTTAACGAGTACTGAAGCTTTCTTT
TRBJ2-2 | - | TRBD2 | TRBV6-1 | CASSSLSGAAGELFF | TGTGCCAGCAGCTCCCTTAGCGGGGCCGCCGGGGAGCTGTTTTTT
TRBJ1-2 | few | - | TRBV9 | CASSVWENYGYTF | TGTGCCAGCAGCGTCTGGGAGAACTATGGCTACACCTTC
TRBJ1-6 | - | TRBD1 | TRBV28 | CASSSTGGEGYNSPLHF | TGTGCCAGCAGTTCAACAGGGGGCGAGGGATATAATTCACCCCTCCACTTT
TRBJ2-2 | - | - | TRBV24-1 | CATSDPTVKNTGELFF | TGTGCCACCAGTGATCCCACAGTTAAGAACACCGGGGAGCTGTTTTTT
TRBJ1-3 | - | - | TRBV7-9 | CASSSERTGNTIYF | TGTGCCAGCAGCTCCGAGAGGACCGGAAACACCATATATTTT
TRBJ2-3 | - | - | TRBV28 | CASSPGLHSTDTQYF | TGTGCCAGCAGTCCGGGACTCCATTCCACAGATACGCAGTATTTT
TRBJ1-1 | - | - | TRBV27 | CASSQANTEAFF | TGTGCCAGCAGCCAAGCGAACACTGAAGCTTTCTTT
TRBJ2-2 | - | TRBD2 | TRBV9 | CASSVVGSGGTGELFF | TGTGCCAGCAGCGTAGTGGGTAGCGGGGGAACCGGGGAGCTGTTTTTT
TRBJ1-6 | few | - | TRBV4-2 | CASSQDNGIRSPLHF | TGTGCCAGCAGCCAAGACAACGGCATAAGATCACCCCTCCACTTT
TRBJ1-3 | few | - | TRBV7-2 | CASSFSLVGNTIYF | TGTGCCAGCAGCTTTTCCCTAGTCGGAAACACCATATATTTT
TRBJ2-1 | - | - | TRBV7-3 | CASSLPSYNEQFF | TGTGCCAGCAGCCTGCCTTCCTACAATGAGCAGTTCTTC
TRBJ2-3 | few | - | TRBV5-1 | CASRLEGNTDTQYF | TGCGCCAGCAGATTGGAGGGGAACACAGATACGCAGTATTTT
TRBJ1-2 | - | - | TRBV7-8 | CASSLGLLGNYGYTF | TGTGCCAGCAGCTTAGGCCTGCTCGGGAACTATGGCTACACCTTC
TRBJ1-2 | - | - | TRBV20-1 | CSAYNGYTF | TGCAGTGCATACAATGGCTACACCTTC
TRBJ2-1 | - | - | TRBV7-2 | CASSFLDYNEQFF | TGTGCCAGCAGCTTTCTAGACTACAATGAGCAGTTCTTC
TRBJ2-1 | many | - | TRBV29-1 | CSVGRHPSYNEQFF | TGCAGCGTTGGCCGACATCCCTCCTACAATGAGCAGTTCTTC
TRBJ2-3 | - | TRBD2 | TRBV10-3 | CAISEPAGVGTDTQYF | TGTGCCATCAGTGAACCCGCGGGGGTGGGCACAGATACGCAGTATTTT
TRBJ1-4 | few | - | TRBV4-2 | CASSQDPGGNEKLFF | TGTGCCAGCAGCCAAGATCCAGGAGGGAATGAAAAACTGTTTTTT
TRBJ2-4 | - | - | TRBV6-5 | CASSKDGKNIQYF | TGTGCCAGCAGTAAGGATGGCAAAAACATTCAGTACTTC
TRBJ1-6 | - | - | TRBV24-1 | CANSGSENSPLHF | TGTGCCAATTCAGGGTCGGAAAATTCACCCCTCCACTTT
TRBJ1-1 | - | TRBD1 | TRBV5-4 | CASSQDRANTEAFF | TGTGCCAGCAGCCAGGACAGGGCAAACACTGAAGCTTTCTTT
TRBJ2-2 | once | - | TRBV20-1 | CSASRGAPMTGELFF | TGCAGTGCTAGTCGAGGGGCCCCAATGACCGGGGAGCTGTTTTTT
TRBJ1-4 | - | - | TRBV12-3/TRBV12-4 | CASRPSMGTNEKLFF | TGTGCCAGCAGACCCTCTATGGGGACTAATGAAAAACTGTTTTTT
TRBJ1-6 | - | - | TRBV4-3 | CASSQDFGGSPLHF | TGCGCCAGCAGCCAAGATTTTGGGGGTTCACCCCTCCACTTT
TRBJ1-5 | medium-sized | - | TRBV30 | CAWSTRGYNQPQHF | TGTGCCTGGAGCACCCGGGGATACAATCAGCCCCAGCATTTT
TRBJ1-4 | - | - | TRBV7-2 | CASSPVEGHGELFF | TGTGCCAGCAGCCCAGTGGAGGGCCATGGGGAACTGTTTTTT
TRBJ2-7 | - | - | TRBV20-1 | CSARARGPAGEQYF | TGCAGTGCCAGAGCGCGGGGCCCCGCCGGCGAGCAGTACTTC
TRBJ2-1 | - | - | TRBV12-3/TRBV12-4 | CASSPTTREQFF | TGTGCCAGCAGTCCGACTACCCGGGAGCAGTTCTTC